Listed here are 19 T cell receptor beta chains from one sample, sequenced in a study of blood T cell repertoires in COVID-19. The protocol was immunoSEQ multiplex PCR, while the TCRdb copy is restricted to in-frame clones and leaves out a portion. In the table there are 55,000 to 70,000 clones, 82% of which are singletons. The sample was peripheral blood. These receptors were taken from a woman aged 55-69 years with acute or convalescent COVID-19.

The table lists this clone with a count of one. This CDR3 reads CASSIRQGRNQPQHF. The CDR3 nucleotides are TGTGCCAGCAGCATTCGACAGGGTAGAAATCAGCCCCAGCATTTT. The chain is built from TRBV21-1 and TRBJ1-5; TRBD1, the table's D call, lacks a check against the DNA. TRBV21-1 has pseudogene status. CDR3 size: 15 residues.

The chain couples TRBV24-1 to TRBJ1-5; the D gene is possibly TRBD1 (5 bases). This CDR3 spans 13 amino acids. The V end was cut by 11 bases, the J end by 10 bases, with 20 bases between. The germline CDR1 and CDR2 sequences are KGHDR and SFDVKD. The CDR3 region is CARWDEGGSPQHF. The DNA of the CDR3 is TGTGCCAGGTGGGACGAGGGCGGGAGCCCCCAGCATTTT.

The J gene is TRBJ1-5, the V gene TRBV10-3, with D perhaps TRBD1 (6 bases). The germline gives CDR1 ENHRY, CDR2 SYGVKD. The V end was cut by 6 bases, the J end by 5 bases, with 14 bases between. The CDR3 spans 14 residues. CDR3 DNA: TGTGCCATCAGGTCGGACAGTTCATATCAGCCCCAGCATTTT. It codes for CAIRSDSSYQPQHF.

This sequence joins TRBV30 and TRBJ1-2, with TRBD1 matching 9 bases. Trimming took 0 bases from V and 4 from J; bases not matched to a gene: 18. CDR1 and CDR2 from the germline V gene are GTSNPN and SVGIG (reference sequence). This CDR3 has 19 amino acids. In DNA form, the CDR3 reads TGTGCCTGGAGTGTACGCCTTGCTGTGGTAGGGACAGGGATCTATGGCTACACCTTC. Its translation: CAWSVRLAVVGTGIYGYTF.

This sequence joins TRBV5-1 and TRBJ1-2, with D perhaps matching TRBD1 (5 bases). This CDR3 has 15 amino acids. CDR1 is SGHRS, CDR2 YFSETQ, per germline. V dropped 0 bases and J dropped 7 bases, with 16 bases sitting between them. The CDR3, as DNA: TGCGCCAGCAGCTTGGTTATCGGGCAGGGCTCTGGCTACACCTTC. Protein product: CASSLVIGQGSGYTF.

V usage is TRBV7-9 and J usage is TRBJ1-2; D may be TRBD1 (6 bases). The CDR3 is 13 residues long. Germline CDR1 is SEHNR and CDR2 is FQNEAQ (reference sequence). V lost 5 bases, J lost 3 bases, and 10 bases lay in between. CDR3 sequence (DNA): TGTGCCAGCAGCCCATGGACAGACTATGGCTACACCTTC. This encodes CASSPWTDYGYTF.

The chain couples TRBV7-3 to TRBJ1-4; possibly TRBD1 for D (6 bases). V gave up 5 bases and J gave up 3 bases, with 16 bases separating them. The CDR3 contains 16 residues. In germline, CDR1 is SGHTA, CDR2 FQGTGA. For the CDR3, the DNA is TGTGCCAGCAGCCCTCATAACAGGGTACCTAATGAAAAACTGTTTTTT. Its translation: CASSPHNRVPNEKLFF.

CDR3 coding DNA: TGTGCCTCATGGGACAGTAGGAGAGGGTCCTACAATGAGCAGTTCTTC. Its translation is CASWDSRRGSYNEQFF. The rearrangement links TRBV19 to TRBJ2-1; 7 bases map to TRBD1. Germline V gene sequence: CDR1 LNHDA, CDR2 SQIVND (reference sequence). The CDR3 length is 16 residues. V was pared by 11 bases and J by 1 base, with 14 bases of the junction left unmatched.

The chain employs TRBV9 and TRBJ2-1; maybe TRBD1 (6 bases). This CDR3 is 13 amino acids long. Between the trimmed V and J ends, which lost 3 bases and 5 bases, there was a span of 9 bases. Germline V gene lookup returns CDR1 SGDLS and CDR2 YYNGEE. CDR3 residues: CASSDGTNNEQFF. CDR3 DNA: TGTGCCAGCAGCGACGGGACAAACAATGAGCAGTTCTTC.

CDR3 coding DNA: TGTGCCAGCAGCGGTCGACAGGGTAAGGCTGAGCAGTTCTTC. Translation: CASSGRQGKAEQFF. This rearrangement joins TRBV7-3 to TRBJ2-1; 7 bases line up with TRBD1. J gave up 9 bases and V 5 bases, and 10 bases lay outside the gene matches. Germline V CDR1 and CDR2: SGHTA, FQGTGA. This CDR3 spans 14 amino acids.

The V gene is TRBV18, the J gene TRBJ1-5, with 7 bases aligning to TRBD1. The germline CDR1 and CDR2 sequences are KGHSH and LQKENI. This CDR3 is built from 13 residues. Unmatched junction bases numbered 1, after V lost 3 bases and J lost 5 bases. CDR3 region: CASSPGQHQPQHF. In nucleotides, the CDR3 is TGTGCCAGCTCACCGGGACAGCATCAGCCCCAGCATTTT.

This chain uses TRBV6-2 or TRBV6-3 with TRBJ2-7; 8 nucleotides agree with TRBD1. CDR1 and CDR2 from the germline V gene are MNHEY and SVGEGT. The ends lost 4 bases at V and 2 bases at J; junction bases unmatched: 7. The CDR3 is 15 amino acids. The CDR3 sequence is CASSSDPGQAYEQYF. DNA for the CDR3: TGTGCCAGCAGTTCCGATCCGGGACAGGCCTACGAGCAGTACTTC.

The J gene is TRBJ1-2, the V gene TRBV11-2, with D maybe TRBD1 (5 bases). Germline CDR1 SGHAT, CDR2 FQNNGV. The CDR3 totals 14 residues. The germline V and J ends were trimmed by 0 bases and 8 bases, with 13 bases remaining between them. CDR3 amino acids: CASSLDVGVRGYTF. The CDR3 DNA reads TGTGCCAGCAGCTTAGATGTAGGGGTGCGAGGCTACACCTTC.

The V and J genes are TRBV6-2 or TRBV6-3 and TRBJ2-2; D is uncertain. The CDR3 spans 16 residues. Germline V gene sequence: CDR1 MNHEY, CDR2 SVGEGT. Trimming stripped 0 bases from V and 8 bases from J, with 16 bases between. The CDR3 sequence: CASSYSMSQAGGELFF. The CDR3, as DNA: TGTGCCAGCAGTTACTCGATGAGTCAGGCTGGAGGGGAGCTGTTTTTT.

This clone was recorded a few times. The V call is TRBV29-1, the J call TRBJ1-1; weak D call: TRBD1 (6 bases). This CDR3 contains 13 residues. CDR1 is SQVTM, CDR2 ANQGSEA, per germline. V was cut by 6 bases and J by 1 base, with 12 bases left in between. Here the CDR3 reads CSVSLQGNTEAFF. DNA for the CDR3: TGCAGCGTATCATTACAGGGGAACACTGAAGCTTTCTTT. Based on the CDR3 plus reference TRBV29-1 and TRBJ1-1, the full variable domain is SAVISQKPSRDICQRGTSLTIQCQVDSQVTMMFWYRQQPGQSLTLIATANQGSEATYESGFVIDKFPISRPNLTFSTLTVSNMSPEDSSIYLCSVSLQGNTEAFFGQGTRLTVV.

V is TRBV6-1 and J is TRBJ1-4; 7 bases are a match to TRBD1. The germline gives CDR1 MNHNS, CDR2 SASEGT. This CDR3 has 16 amino acids. Germline trimming cut 2 bases from V and 4 bases from J; bases unmatched to any gene: 7. The DNA of the CDR3 is TGTGCCAGCAGTGAACTAGGACAGGCTGTTAATGAAAAACTGTTTTTT. Translation gives CASSELGQAVNEKLFF.

J is TRBJ1-2 and V is TRBV7-2; D is unclear. This CDR3 region has 12 residues. Germline V CDR1 and CDR2: SGHTA, FQGNSA. Trimming removed 5 bases from V and 4 bases from J, with 8 bases in between. The CDR3 sequence: CASSHSGYGYTF. CDR3 in DNA: TGTGCCAGCAGCCACAGTGGCTATGGCTACACCTTC.

V and J are TRBV5-1 and TRBJ1-2; TRBD1 matches 7 bases. This CDR3 spans 15 amino acids. Losses at the gene ends were 4 bases for V and 1 base for J; bases not matched to a gene: 7. The germline V gene has CDR1 SGHRS and CDR2 YFSETQ. CDR3 sequence reads: CASSLGGQFNYGYTF. CDR3 nucleotides: TGCGCCAGCAGCCTGGGGGGACAGTTTAACTATGGCTACACCTTC.

The genes are TRBV10-3 and TRBJ1-2, with unresolved D. V lost 7 bases to trimming and J lost 0 bases, with 9 bases between them. The CDR3 extends over 13 amino acids. CDR1 and CDR2 (germline): ENHRY, SYGVKD. CDR3 region: CAINGGPNYGYTF. The CDR3 DNA follows: TGTGCCATCAACGGCGGTCCTAACTATGGCTACACCTTC.